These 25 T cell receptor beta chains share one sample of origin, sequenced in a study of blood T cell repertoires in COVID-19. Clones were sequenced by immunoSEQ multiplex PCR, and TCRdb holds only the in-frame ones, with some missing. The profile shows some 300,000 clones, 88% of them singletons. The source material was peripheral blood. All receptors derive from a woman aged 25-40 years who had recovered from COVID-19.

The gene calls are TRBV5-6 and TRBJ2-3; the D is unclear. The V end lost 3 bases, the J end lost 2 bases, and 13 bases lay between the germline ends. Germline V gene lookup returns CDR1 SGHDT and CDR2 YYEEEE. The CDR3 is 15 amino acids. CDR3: CASSWAGVSTDTQYF. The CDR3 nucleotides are TGTGCCAGCAGCTGGGCAGGCGTCTCCACAGATACGCAGTATTTT.

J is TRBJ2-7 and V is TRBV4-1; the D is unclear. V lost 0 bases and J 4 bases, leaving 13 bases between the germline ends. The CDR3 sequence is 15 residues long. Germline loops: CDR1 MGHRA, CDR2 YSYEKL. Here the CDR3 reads CASSQEGALPYEQYF. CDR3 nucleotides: TGCGCCAGCAGCCAAGAAGGAGCACTCCCTTACGAGCAGTACTTC.

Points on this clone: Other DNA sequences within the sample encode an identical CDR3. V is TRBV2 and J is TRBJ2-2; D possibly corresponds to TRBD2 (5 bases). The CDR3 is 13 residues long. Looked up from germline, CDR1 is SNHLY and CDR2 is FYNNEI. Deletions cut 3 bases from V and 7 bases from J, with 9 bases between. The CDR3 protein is CASSETGYGELFF. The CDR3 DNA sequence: TGTGCCAGCAGTGAGACGGGGTACGGGGAGCTGTTTTTT.

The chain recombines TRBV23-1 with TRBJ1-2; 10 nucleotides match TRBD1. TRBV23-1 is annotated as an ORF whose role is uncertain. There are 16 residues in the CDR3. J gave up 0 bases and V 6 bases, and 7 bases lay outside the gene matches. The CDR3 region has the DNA TGCGCCAGCAGAGGACAGGGGGAGGAAGCTAACTATGGCTACACCTTC. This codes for CASRGQGEEANYGYTF.

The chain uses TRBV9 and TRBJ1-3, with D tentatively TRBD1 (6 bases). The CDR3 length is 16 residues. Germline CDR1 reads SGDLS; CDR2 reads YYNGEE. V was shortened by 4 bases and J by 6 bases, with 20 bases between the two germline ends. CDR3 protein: CASSYPVGAGSNTIYF. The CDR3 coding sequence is TGTGCCAGCAGCTATCCGGTGGGGGCTGGTTCAAACACCATATATTTT.

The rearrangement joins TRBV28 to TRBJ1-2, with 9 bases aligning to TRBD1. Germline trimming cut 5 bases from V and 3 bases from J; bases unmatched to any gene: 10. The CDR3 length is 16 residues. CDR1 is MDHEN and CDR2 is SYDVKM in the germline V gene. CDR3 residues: CASSTVGGQGHYGYTF. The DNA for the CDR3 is TGTGCCAGCAGTACGGTGGGGGGACAGGGCCACTATGGCTACACCTTC.

The CDR3 is CASSPSGESREKLFF. CDR3 sequence (DNA): TGTGCCAGCTCACCCTCAGGGGAAAGTCGTGAAAAACTGTTTTTT. The chain combines TRBV18 with TRBJ1-4, with D possibly matching TRBD1 (6 bases). The germline CDR1 and CDR2 sequences are KGHSH and LQKENI. With 3 bases removed from V and 7 bases from J, the gap between germline ends came to 15 bases. CDR3 length: 15 amino acids.

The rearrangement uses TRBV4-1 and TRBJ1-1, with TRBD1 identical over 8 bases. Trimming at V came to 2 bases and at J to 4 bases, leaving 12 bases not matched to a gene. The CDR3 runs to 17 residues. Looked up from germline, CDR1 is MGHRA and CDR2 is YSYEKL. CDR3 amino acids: CASSQMDRASEGTEAFF. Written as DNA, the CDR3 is TGCGCCAGCAGCCAAATGGACAGGGCAAGTGAGGGCACTGAAGCTTTCTTT.

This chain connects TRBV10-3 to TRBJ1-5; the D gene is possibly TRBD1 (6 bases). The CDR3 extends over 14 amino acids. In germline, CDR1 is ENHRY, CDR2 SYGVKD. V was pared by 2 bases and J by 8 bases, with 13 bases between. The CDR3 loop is CAISEAGVMEPQHF. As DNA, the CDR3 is TGTGCCATCAGTGAGGCAGGGGTTATGGAGCCCCAGCATTTT.

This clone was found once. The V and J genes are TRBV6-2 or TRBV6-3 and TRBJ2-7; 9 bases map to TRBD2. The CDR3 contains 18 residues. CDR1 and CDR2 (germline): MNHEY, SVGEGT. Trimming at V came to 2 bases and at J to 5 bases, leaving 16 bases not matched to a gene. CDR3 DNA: TGTGCCAGCAGTTACGAGGGACTAGCTACCCCGAGGGAGGACGAGCAGTACTTC. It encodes CASSYEGLATPREDEQYF.

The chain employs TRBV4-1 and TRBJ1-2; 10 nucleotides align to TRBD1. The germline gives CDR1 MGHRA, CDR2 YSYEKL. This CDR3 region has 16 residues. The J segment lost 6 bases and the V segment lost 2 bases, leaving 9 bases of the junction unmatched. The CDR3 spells CASSQTGQGVIDGYTF. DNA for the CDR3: TGCGCCAGCAGCCAAACAGGACAGGGGGTTATAGATGGCTACACCTTC.

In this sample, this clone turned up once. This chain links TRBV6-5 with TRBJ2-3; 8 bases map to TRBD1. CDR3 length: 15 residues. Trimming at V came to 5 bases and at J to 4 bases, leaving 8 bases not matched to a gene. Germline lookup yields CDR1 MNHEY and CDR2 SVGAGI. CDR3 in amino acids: CASSRQGAIPDTQYF. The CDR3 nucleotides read TGTGCCAGCAGTAGGCAGGGGGCTATTCCAGATACGCAGTATTTT.

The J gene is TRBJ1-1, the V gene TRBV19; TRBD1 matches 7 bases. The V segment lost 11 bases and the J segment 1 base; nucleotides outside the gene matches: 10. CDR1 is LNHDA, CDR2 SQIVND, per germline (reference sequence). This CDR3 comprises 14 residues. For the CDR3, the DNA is TGTGCCGGCACAGGGGCGTGGACGAACACTGAAGCTTTCTTT. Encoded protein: CAGTGAWTNTEAFF.

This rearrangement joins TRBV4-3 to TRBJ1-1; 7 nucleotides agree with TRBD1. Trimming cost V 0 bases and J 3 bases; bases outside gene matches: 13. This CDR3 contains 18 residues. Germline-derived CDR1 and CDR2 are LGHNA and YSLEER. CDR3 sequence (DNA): TGCGCCAGCAGCCAAGAAGTTACAGGGGCGGAGGTGGACACTGAAGCTTTCTTT. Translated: CASSQEVTGAEVDTEAFF.

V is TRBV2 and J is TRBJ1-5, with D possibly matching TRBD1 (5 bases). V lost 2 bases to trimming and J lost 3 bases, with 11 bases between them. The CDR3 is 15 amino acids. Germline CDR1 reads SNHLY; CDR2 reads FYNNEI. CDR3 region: CASSEFGRDNQPQHF. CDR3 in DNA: TGTGCCAGCAGTGAATTCGGCAGGGACAATCAGCCCCAGCATTTT.

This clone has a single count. The CDR3 spells CASSREVLNTEAFF. In DNA form, the CDR3 reads TGTGCCAGTAGCCGCGAAGTCTTGAACACTGAAGCTTTCTTT. The chain recombines TRBV19 with TRBJ1-1; D uncertain. CDR1 is LNHDA, CDR2 SQIVND, per germline (reference sequence). The CDR3 runs 14 residues. The V gene lost 6 bases and the J gene lost 0 bases, with 11 bases spanning the gap.

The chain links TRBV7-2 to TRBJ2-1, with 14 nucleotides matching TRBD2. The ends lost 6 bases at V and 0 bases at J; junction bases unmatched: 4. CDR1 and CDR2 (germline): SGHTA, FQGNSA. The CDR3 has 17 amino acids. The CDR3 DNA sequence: TGTGCCAGCAGTCGGACTAGCGGGGGGCCCTCCTACAATGAGCAGTTCTTC. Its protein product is CASSRTSGGPSYNEQFF.

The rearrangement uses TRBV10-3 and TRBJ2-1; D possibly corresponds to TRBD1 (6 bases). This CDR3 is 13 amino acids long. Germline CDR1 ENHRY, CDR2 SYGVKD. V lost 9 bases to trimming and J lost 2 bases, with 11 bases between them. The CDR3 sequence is CAIQGSAYNEQFF. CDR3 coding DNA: TGTGCCATACAGGGAAGCGCCTACAATGAGCAGTTCTTC.

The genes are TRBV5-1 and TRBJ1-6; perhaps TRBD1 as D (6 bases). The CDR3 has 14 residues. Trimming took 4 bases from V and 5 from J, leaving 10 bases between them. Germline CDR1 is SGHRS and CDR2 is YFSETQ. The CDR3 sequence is CASSPDSNNSPLHF. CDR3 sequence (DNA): TGCGCCAGCAGCCCGGACAGCAATAATTCACCCCTCCACTTT.

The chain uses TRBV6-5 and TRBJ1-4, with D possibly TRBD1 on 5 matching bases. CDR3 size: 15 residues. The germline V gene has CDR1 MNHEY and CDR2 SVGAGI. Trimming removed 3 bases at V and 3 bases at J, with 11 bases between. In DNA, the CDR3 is TGTGCCAGCAGTTATTCAGGGCAGGCTAATGAAAAACTGTTTTTT. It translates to CASSYSGQANEKLFF.

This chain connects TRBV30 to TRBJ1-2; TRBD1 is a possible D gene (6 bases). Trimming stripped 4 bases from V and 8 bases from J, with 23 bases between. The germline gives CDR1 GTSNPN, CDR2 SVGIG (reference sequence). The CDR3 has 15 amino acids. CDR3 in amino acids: CAWIRQGSSPYGYTF. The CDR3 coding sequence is TGTGCCTGGATTCGTCAGGGGTCTTCGCCCTACGGCTACACCTTC.

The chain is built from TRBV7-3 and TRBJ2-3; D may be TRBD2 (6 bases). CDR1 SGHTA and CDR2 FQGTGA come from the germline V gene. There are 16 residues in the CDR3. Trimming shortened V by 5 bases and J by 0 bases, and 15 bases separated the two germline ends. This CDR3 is CASSPGLTKSTDTQYF. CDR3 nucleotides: TGTGCCAGCAGCCCGGGACTGACGAAAAGCACAGATACGCAGTATTTT.

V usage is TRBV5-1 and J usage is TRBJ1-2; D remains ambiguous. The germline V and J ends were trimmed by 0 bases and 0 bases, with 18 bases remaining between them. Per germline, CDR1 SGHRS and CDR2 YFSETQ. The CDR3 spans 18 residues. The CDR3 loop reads CASSLAARGNIANYGYTF. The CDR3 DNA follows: TGCGCCAGCAGCTTGGCCGCGAGAGGGAATATCGCTAACTATGGCTACACCTTC.

CDR3 coding DNA: TGTGCCAGCAGTTTGAGGGACAGATCCTTCTCGCAGTATTTT. This gives the protein CASSLRDRSFSQYF. The chain joins TRBV28 to TRBJ2-3, with TRBD1 identical over 7 bases. This CDR3 contains 14 residues. V gave up 3 bases and J gave up 10 bases; unmatched junction bases: 10. CDR1 is MDHEN and CDR2 is SYDVKM in the germline V gene.

The CDR3 DNA follows: TGTGCCATCAGTGGACAGGACAACACCGGGGAGCTGTTTTTT. Translation: CAISGQDNTGELFF. The V gene is TRBV10-3, the J gene TRBJ2-2; D may be TRBD1 (6 bases). Trimming shortened V by 4 bases and J by 2 bases, and 8 bases separated the two germline ends. This CDR3 contains 14 residues. Per germline, CDR1 ENHRY and CDR2 SYGVKD.